Listed below are T cell receptor beta chains from one sample, sequenced in a study of early T cells in non-severe SARS-CoV-2 infection. TCRdb itself ran the 5' RACE reads through MiXCR, one entry per CDR3 protein. The sample contains approximately 57,000 distinct CDR3 sequences, roughly an eighth of which appear only once. What was sequenced was whole blood. These receptors were obtained from an adult who was a healthcare worker with PCR-confirmed SARS-CoV-2 infection or an uninfected control (not recorded which). Both conserved end residues are part of each CDR3. Fields, in order: V gene, J gene, CDR3 protein.

v_gene: TRBV20-1; j_gene: TRBJ2-1; CDR3aa: CSAKGVSKQFF
v_gene: TRBV7-9; j_gene: TRBJ2-7; CDR3aa: CASSNAAVYEQYF
v_gene: TRBV9; j_gene: TRBJ2-2; CDR3aa: CASSVEISLAGSGELFF
v_gene: TRBV9; j_gene: TRBJ2-3; CDR3aa: CASSPSRMADTQYF
v_gene: TRBV5-1; j_gene: TRBJ2-5; CDR3aa: CASSLDLGQETQYF
v_gene: TRBV27; j_gene: TRBJ2-7; CDR3aa: CATLKTGTGFYEQYF
v_gene: TRBV2; j_gene: TRBJ1-4; CDR3aa: CASTPRGTGNEKLFF
v_gene: TRBV14; j_gene: TRBJ2-7; CDR3aa: CASSNDLTTYEQYF
v_gene: TRBV5-5; j_gene: TRBJ2-3; CDR3aa: CASSFGPGYTDTQYF
v_gene: TRBV7-9; j_gene: TRBJ1-2; CDR3aa: CASSLVLAQESYTF
v_gene: TRBV2; j_gene: TRBJ1-6; CDR3aa: CASSNDRGPSPLHF
v_gene: TRBV7-6; j_gene: TRBJ1-1; CDR3aa: CASSFGTGGMNTEAFF
v_gene: TRBV15; j_gene: TRBJ2-3; CDR3aa: CATKAGGHTDTQYF
v_gene: TRBV7-9; j_gene: TRBJ1-2; CDR3aa: CASSLEAISYGYTF
v_gene: TRBV5-4; j_gene: TRBJ2-3; CDR3aa: CASSLYASGGTDTQYF
v_gene: TRBV9; j_gene: TRBJ2-2; CDR3aa: CASSVSDTGELFF
v_gene: TRBV14; j_gene: TRBJ1-6; CDR3aa: CASSQDPAGPLHF
v_gene: TRBV12-3/TRBV12-4; j_gene: TRBJ1-5; CDR3aa: CASSFHPQPQHF
v_gene: TRBV6-2/TRBV6-3; j_gene: TRBJ1-4; CDR3aa: CASSYGVYNEKLFF
v_gene: TRBV9; j_gene: TRBJ1-2; CDR3aa: CASSGQGAYGYTF
v_gene: TRBV5-6; j_gene: TRBJ2-7; CDR3aa: CASSRRPGQGMYEQYF
v_gene: TRBV19; j_gene: TRBJ2-2; CDR3aa: CASKAPPGLTGELFF
v_gene: TRBV20-1; j_gene: TRBJ2-5; CDR3aa: CSATGGGQETQYF
v_gene: TRBV4-3; j_gene: TRBJ1-6; CDR3aa: CASSQDGGGSPLHF
v_gene: TRBV5-4; j_gene: TRBJ2-1; CDR3aa: CASSLEGTADNEQFF
v_gene: TRBV7-7; j_gene: TRBJ2-5; CDR3aa: CASSRDSGGQETQYF
v_gene: TRBV19; j_gene: TRBJ1-2; CDR3aa: CASRETGRYGYTF
v_gene: TRBV7-2; j_gene: TRBJ2-7; CDR3aa: CASSLEAGSRYEQYF
v_gene: TRBV12-3/TRBV12-4; j_gene: TRBJ2-5; CDR3aa: CASSWTGQETQYF
v_gene: TRBV10-3; j_gene: TRBJ2-2; CDR3aa: CASRTGTNTGELFF
v_gene: TRBV5-4; j_gene: TRBJ1-2; CDR3aa: CASSLGGSYGYTF
v_gene: TRBV11-2; j_gene: TRBJ2-4; CDR3aa: CASSFTGLAPAKNIQYF
v_gene: TRBV7-8; j_gene: TRBJ2-5; CDR3aa: CASSSWTVQETQYF
v_gene: TRBV6-1; j_gene: TRBJ1-1; CDR3aa: CASRGQPDGYTEAFF
v_gene: TRBV18; j_gene: TRBJ2-5; CDR3aa: CASSPDRAKQPGETQYF
v_gene: TRBV6-5; j_gene: TRBJ1-4; CDR3aa: CASKYGGQGNEKLFF
v_gene: TRBV15; j_gene: TRBJ2-1; CDR3aa: CATSRGRYNEQFF
v_gene: TRBV29-1; j_gene: TRBJ1-1; CDR3aa: CSVEDGLQGALF
v_gene: TRBV10-2; j_gene: TRBJ2-2; CDR3aa: CASIISGNTGELFF
v_gene: TRBV12-3/TRBV12-4; j_gene: TRBJ2-1; CDR3aa: CASSPMGRELLMGNEQFF
v_gene: TRBV5-1; j_gene: TRBJ2-1; CDR3aa: CASSSAESSYNEQFF
v_gene: TRBV29-1; j_gene: TRBJ1-1; CDR3aa: CSPGVEAFF
v_gene: TRBV3-1; j_gene: TRBJ1-1; CDR3aa: CASSPQQINTEAFF
v_gene: TRBV20-1; j_gene: TRBJ1-5; CDR3aa: CSAREGGQGGLQPQHF
v_gene: TRBV29-1; j_gene: TRBJ1-1; CDR3aa: CSVDGTGFGFEAFF
v_gene: TRBV7-6; j_gene: TRBJ2-7; CDR3aa: CASGPLRIEQYF
v_gene: TRBV18; j_gene: TRBJ2-7; CDR3aa: CASSPRVQGGPYEQYF
v_gene: TRBV5-1; j_gene: TRBJ1-4; CDR3aa: CASSLKGQAPGGLFF
v_gene: TRBV29-1; j_gene: TRBJ2-7; CDR3aa: CSVEDPRQGGEQYF
v_gene: TRBV29-1; j_gene: TRBJ2-7; CDR3aa: CSVESTGLGYEQYF
v_gene: TRBV6-2/TRBV6-3; j_gene: TRBJ2-1; CDR3aa: CASSEASGGPVSEQFF
v_gene: TRBV5-5; j_gene: TRBJ2-7; CDR3aa: CASSLQGGPYEQYF
v_gene: TRBV30; j_gene: TRBJ1-1; CDR3aa: CATSQNTEAFF
v_gene: TRBV12-5; j_gene: TRBJ2-7; CDR3aa: CASGLGTGHYEQYF
v_gene: TRBV10-3; j_gene: TRBJ2-5; CDR3aa: CATRHPGQQETQYF